These 7 T cell receptor beta chains were sequenced from one sample in a study of cytomegalovirus exposure and HLA in healthy donors. Researchers ran the PCR with 60 Vbeta and 13 Jbeta primers. Method: immunoSEQ multiplex PCR; TCRdb's copy keeps in-frame clones and lacks some. The profile shows over 120,000 clones, more than 7.5% of them singletons. The specimen was PBMCs. Source of these receptors: a man in his forties or fifties in good health and CMV-seronegative.

The CDR3 nucleotides are TGTGCCTGGAGTGTACAGGGTGACCAGCCCCAGCATTTT. As protein: CAWSVQGDQPQHF. This chain connects TRBV30 to TRBJ1-5, with D possibly matching TRBD1 (6 bases). The CDR3 loop spans 13 amino acids. Germline CDR1 is GTSNPN and CDR2 is SVGIG (reference sequence). Trimming stripped 0 bases from V and 7 bases from J, with 10 bases between.

In DNA, the CDR3 is TGTGCCTGGAGCAGACAGGGCGGGCCCCCAGATACGCAGTATTTT. It translates to CAWSRQGGPPDTQYF. The rearrangement joins TRBV30 to TRBJ2-3; TRBD1 aligns across 7 bases. V gave up 3 bases and J gave up 4 bases; unmatched junction bases: 10. Germline CDR1 reads GTSNPN; CDR2 reads SVGIG (reference sequence). This CDR3 spans 15 amino acids.

This clone has more than one count but fewer than ten. The chain carries TRBV19 and TRBJ1-5, with a weak D call TRBD1 (5 bases). The CDR3 has 13 residues. Germline V CDR1 and CDR2: LNHDA, SQIVND (reference sequence). The V gene lost 2 bases and the J gene lost 6 bases, with 8 bases spanning the gap. The CDR3: CASSITGSQPQHF. The CDR3 region has the DNA TGTGCCAGTAGTATAACAGGCTCTCAGCCCCAGCATTTT. Supplemented by reference TRBV19 and TRBJ1-5, the full variable domain reads DGGITQSPKYLFRKEGQNVTLSCEQNLNHDAMYWYRQDPGQGLRLIYYSQIVNDFQKGDIAEGYSVSREKKESFPLTVTSAQKNPTAFYLCASSITGSQPQHFGDGTRLSIL.

V usage is TRBV27 and J usage is TRBJ2-7, with 8 bases that match TRBD1. Germline CDR1 and CDR2: MNHEY and SMNVEV (reference sequence). V lost 5 bases to trimming and J lost 6 bases; unmatched junction nucleotides: 9. The CDR3 runs 14 residues. CDR3 region: CASSQTGVLGEQYF. CDR3 DNA: TGTGCCAGCAGTCAGACAGGGGTTTTAGGCGAGCAGTACTTC.

With regard to this clone: At the DNA level, this CDR3 is encoded by other sequences in the same sample as well. The chain has TRBV5-1 and TRBJ2-7, with unresolved D. In germline, CDR1 is SGHRS, CDR2 YFSETQ. V lost 0 bases and J 2 bases, leaving 6 bases between the germline ends. The CDR3 contains 13 residues. The CDR3 DNA reads as TGCGCCAGCAGCTTGGGGAGTACCTACGAGCAGTACTTC. Amino acid sequence: CASSLGSTYEQYF. The entire variable domain, with the rest obtained from reference TRBV5-1 and TRBJ2-7, is as follows: KAGVTQTPRYLIKTRGQQVTLSCSPISGHRSVSWYQQTPGQGLQFLFEYFSETQRNKGNFPGRFSGRQFSNSRSEMNVSTLELGDSALYLCASSLGSTYEQYFGPGTRLTVT.

V gene TRBV6-1 combines with J gene TRBJ1-3; D remains unclear. The CDR3 extends over 13 amino acids. Deletions cut 2 bases from V and 4 bases from J, with 6 bases between. From germline, CDR1 is MNHNS and CDR2 SASEGT. The CDR3 DNA reads as TGTGCCAGCAGTGAATCCAGGGGAAACACCATATATTTT. Its translation: CASSESRGNTIYF.

CDR3 residues: CASSPPTEGTQYF. CDR3 nucleotides: TGCGCCAGCAGCCCACCGACAGAAGGTACGCAGTATTTT. The genes are TRBV5-1 and TRBJ2-3; tentative D call: TRBD1 (5 bases). V lost 4 bases to trimming and J lost 8 bases, with 14 bases between them. CDR3 length: 13 residues. Germline loops: CDR1 SGHRS, CDR2 YFSETQ.